Listed here are 2 T cell receptor beta chains from one sample, sequenced in a study of cytomegalovirus exposure and HLA in healthy donors. Researchers ran the PCR with 60 Vbeta and 13 Jbeta primers. Method: immunoSEQ multiplex PCR; TCRdb's copy keeps in-frame clones and lacks some. Altogether about 180,000 clones are present, approximately 79% being singletons, with the ten largest covering 0.69%. The sequenced material came from PBMCs. Receptors originate from a woman in her thirties or forties in good health and CMV-seronegative.

The rearrangement joins TRBV19 to TRBJ2-7, with D possibly being TRBD1 (6 bases). Germline V lookup: CDR1 LNHDA, CDR2 SQIVND (reference sequence). The CDR3 has 12 amino acids. Trimming cost V 6 bases and J 3 bases, with 9 bases left between them. The CDR3 DNA is TGTGCCAGTAGGGGGACAAGCTACGAGCAGTACTTC. Amino acid sequence: CASRGTSYEQYF.

The rearrangement links TRBV15 to TRBJ1-5; D may be TRBD1 (6 bases). V was pared by 9 bases and J by 2 bases, with 14 bases between. The CDR3 sequence is 14 residues long. CDR1 is LNHNV, CDR2 YYDKDF, per germline (reference sequence). The CDR3 bases are TGTGCCACATATACAGGGTTCGGCAATCAGCCCCAGCATTTT. The encoded protein is CATYTGFGNQPQHF.